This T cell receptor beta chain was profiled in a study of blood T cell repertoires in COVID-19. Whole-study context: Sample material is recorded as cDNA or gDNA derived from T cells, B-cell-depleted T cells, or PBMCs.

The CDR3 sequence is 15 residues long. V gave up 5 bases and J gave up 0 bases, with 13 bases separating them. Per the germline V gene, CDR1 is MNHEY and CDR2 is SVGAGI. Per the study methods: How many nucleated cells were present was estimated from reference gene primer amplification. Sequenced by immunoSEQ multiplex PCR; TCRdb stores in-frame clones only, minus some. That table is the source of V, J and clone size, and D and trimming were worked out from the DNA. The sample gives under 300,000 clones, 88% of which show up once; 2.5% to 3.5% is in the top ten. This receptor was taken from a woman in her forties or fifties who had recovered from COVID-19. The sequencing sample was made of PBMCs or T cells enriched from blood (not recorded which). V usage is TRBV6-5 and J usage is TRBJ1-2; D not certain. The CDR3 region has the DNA TGTGCCAGCAGTAAGGCGGCTACTACTAACTATGGCTACACCTTC. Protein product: CASSKAATTNYGYTF.